These 25 T cell receptor beta chains originate from one sample sequenced in a study of OX40 agonist ivuxolimab in advanced cancers. To prepare the library, the immunoSEQ multiplex PCR assay was applied. The immuneACCESS repertoire file appears here via TCRdb, limited to in-frame rearrangements. These files lack a portion of the clones; in checked studies, under half of the deficit traces to unresolved V genes, and the cause of the others is not known. The sample table lists 50,000 to 70,000 clones, around 84% of them with a count of one. Approximately 2% of the sample comes from the top ten. The specimen was CD4+ or CD8+ T cells sorted from blood, collected in a trial of the OX40 agonist ivuxolimab. The receptors were gathered from an adult with an advanced solid tumor such as melanoma, head and neck, liver or kidney cancer.

The chain is built from TRBV21-1 and TRBJ1-1. TRBV21-1 is assigned pseudogene status. The CDR3 extends over 15 amino acids. CDR3 sequence reads: CASSTRSSRNTEAFF. The CDR3 nucleotides read TGTGCCAGCAGCACCCGTTCAAGCAGGAACACTGAAGCTTTCTTT.

The chain recombines TRBV7-2 with TRBJ1-4, with D unresolved. Germline CDR1 SGHTA, CDR2 FQGNSA. This CDR3 has 13 residues. V was cut by 2 bases and J by 8 bases, with 9 bases left in between. CDR3 amino acids: CASSLNRVEKLFF. CDR3 DNA: TGTGCCAGCAGCTTAAATCGGGTGGAAAAACTGTTTTTT.

The chain is built from TRBV6-1 and TRBJ1-5; the D gene is possibly TRBD1 (5 bases). This CDR3 is 15 amino acids long. From germline, CDR1 is MNHNS and CDR2 SASEGT. V was clipped by 7 bases and J by 6 bases, with 19 bases between them. CDR3 loop: CASIPMGGTGQPQHF. In DNA, the CDR3 is TGTGCCAGCATCCCGATGGGGGGAACGGGTCAGCCCCAGCATTTT.

V is TRBV6-5 and J is TRBJ1-4; 8 bases fit TRBD1. Germline V CDR1 and CDR2: MNHEY, SVGAGI. The junction had 6 bases not matched to a gene; V was cut back by 5 bases and J by 10 bases. There are 13 residues in the CDR3. The CDR3 DNA is TGTGCCAGCAGTCACCCACAGGGGGTAAAACTGTTTTTT. Protein: CASSHPQGVKLFF.

This chain joins TRBV27 and TRBJ1-4, with D perhaps matching TRBD1 (5 bases). The CDR3 totals 14 residues. The V gene lost 5 bases and the J gene lost 7 bases, with 14 bases spanning the gap. Germline CDR1 MNHEY, CDR2 SMNVEV (reference sequence). CDR3 nucleotides: TGTGCCAGCAGTGGGGGGTCGTTACGTGAAAAACTGTTTTTT. Translation: CASSGGSLREKLFF.

J is TRBJ2-5 and V is TRBV2; 10 bases are shared with TRBD2. CDR1 SNHLY and CDR2 FYNNEI come from the germline V gene. V shed 4 bases and J 4 bases; nucleotides not matched to a gene: 6. The CDR3 is made up of 15 amino acids. The CDR3 loop is CASSAQGTSAETQYF. In DNA form, the CDR3 reads TGTGCCAGCAGTGCCCAAGGGACTAGCGCAGAGACCCAGTACTTC.

This chain connects TRBV2 to TRBJ2-1, with TRBD1 matching over 10 bases. V gave up 2 bases and J gave up 5 bases; unmatched junction bases: 6. CDR1 is SNHLY and CDR2 is FYNNEI in the germline V gene. CDR3 length: 16 amino acids. The CDR3 sequence is CASSEWGDRGDNEQFF. Here the CDR3 DNA reads TGTGCCAGCAGTGAATGGGGGGACAGGGGAGACAATGAGCAGTTCTTC.

The V call is TRBV15, the J call TRBJ2-1; D is undetermined. The CDR3 runs 15 residues. The germline V gene has CDR1 LNHNV and CDR2 YYDKDF (reference sequence). The V end was cut by 5 bases, the J end by 4 bases, with 15 bases between. CDR3 DNA sequence: TGTGCCACCAGCCCTCACAGCTTGTTTTACAATGAGCAGTTCTTC. This encodes CATSPHSLFYNEQFF. Based on the CDR3 plus reference TRBV15 and TRBJ2-1, the full variable domain is DAMVIQNPRYQVTQFGKPVTLSCSQTLNHNVMYWYQQKSSQAPKLLFHYYDKDFNNEADTPDNFQSRRPNTSFCFLDIRSPGLGDTAMYLCATSPHSLFYNEQFFGPGTRLTVL.

This clone is a singleton in its sample. The chain recombines TRBV5-1 with TRBJ2-1, with TRBD2 matching over 9 bases. The germline V gene has CDR1 SGHRS and CDR2 YFSETQ. V gave up 7 bases and J gave up 10 bases; unmatched junction bases: 12. The CDR3 is made up of 14 amino acids. The CDR3 loop is CASFDLAGSQEQFF. The CDR3 nucleotides read TGCGCCAGCTTTGACCTAGCGGGGTCACAGGAGCAGTTCTTC.

The J gene is TRBJ1-3, the V gene TRBV28, with D possibly matching TRBD1 (6 bases). V was clipped by 6 bases and J by 4 bases, with 16 bases between them. Germline V gene data show CDR1 as MDHEN and CDR2 as SYDVKM. This CDR3 spans 15 amino acids. The CDR3 loop is CASRSHGTKGNTIYF. As DNA, the CDR3 is TGTGCCAGCAGGAGTCATGGGACAAAAGGAAACACCATATATTTT.

J is TRBJ1-5 and V is TRBV5-6, with D unclear. Germline CDR1 SGHDT, CDR2 YYEEEE. The CDR3 is 16 amino acids. V dropped 5 bases and J dropped 3 bases, with 18 bases sitting between them. CDR3 DNA sequence: TGTGCCAGCAGTTTATTTCTCGGGCCTTCCAATCAGCCCCAGCATTTT. Translating gives CASSLFLGPSNQPQHF.

The genes are TRBV7-3 and TRBJ2-1, with 7 bases fitting TRBD2. The CDR3 extends over 14 amino acids. V was pared by 4 bases and J by 0 bases, with 0 bases of the junction left unmatched. The V gene's germline CDR1 is SGHTA and CDR2 FQGTGA. CDR3 residues: CASSWGGSYNEQFF. In DNA, the CDR3 is TGTGCCAGCAGCTGGGGGGGCTCCTACAATGAGCAGTTCTTC.

This clone is termed medium-sized. The gene calls are TRBV29-1 and TRBJ1-2; no definite D call. The V and J ends lost 0 bases and 2 bases respectively, with 16 bases between them. The CDR3 contains 16 residues. Germline CDR1 and CDR2: SQVTM and ANQGSEA. DNA for the CDR3: TGCAGCGTTGAAGATTACCTCCCGGGAGGAAACTATGGCTACACCTTC. Translating it yields CSVEDYLPGGNYGYTF.

This sequence joins TRBV9 and TRBJ2-2; D uncertain. Germline CDR1 reads SGDLS; CDR2 reads YYNGEE. The V end lost 4 bases, the J end lost 0 bases, and 13 bases lay between the germline ends. CDR3 length: 16 residues. This chain's CDR3 is CASSILVTPNTGELFF. CDR3 coding DNA: TGTGCCAGCAGCATCCTAGTAACTCCGAACACCGGGGAGCTGTTTTTT.

V usage is TRBV10-2 and J usage is TRBJ2-3; no definite D call. V was clipped by 3 bases and J by 2 bases, with 12 bases between them. Per germline, CDR1 WSHSY and CDR2 SAAADI. The CDR3 is made up of 15 amino acids. The CDR3 loop is CASSDYRTVTDTQYF. DNA of the CDR3: TGCGCCAGCAGTGATTACCGAACAGTCACAGATACGCAGTATTTT.

V usage is TRBV7-9 and J usage is TRBJ2-7, with D tentatively TRBD2 (7 bases). Germline V CDR1 and CDR2: SEHNR, FQNEAQ (reference sequence). Trimming shortened V by 1 base and J by 0 bases, and 10 bases separated the two germline ends. The CDR3 extends over 15 amino acids. The CDR3 protein is CASSLEGGSSYEQYF. The DNA of the CDR3 is TGTGCCAGCAGCTTAGAGGGGGGGAGCTCCTACGAGCAGTACTTC.

The V call is TRBV29-1, the J call TRBJ1-2; D perhaps matches TRBD1 (6 bases). Trimming left V 6 bases short and J 6 bases short, with 14 bases between. This CDR3 is 12 amino acids long. Germline CDR1 and CDR2: SQVTM and ANQGSEA. CDR3 nucleotides: TGCAGCGTGCAACCCAACAGGGATGGCTACACCTTC. As protein: CSVQPNRDGYTF. Full variable domain (outside the CDR3, taken from reference TRBV29-1 and TRBJ1-2): SAVISQKPSRDICQRGTSLTIQCQVDSQVTMMFWYRQQPGQSLTLIATANQGSEATYESGFVIDKFPISRPNLTFSTLTVSNMSPEDSSIYLCSVQPNRDGYTFGSGTRLTVV.

The chain carries TRBV11-3 and TRBJ1-1; D unclear. The V gene lost 1 base and the J gene lost 0 bases, with 3 bases spanning the gap. Germline V CDR1 and CDR2: SGHNT, YENEEA. The CDR3 is 13 residues long. CDR3 sequence reads: CASSLALNTEAFF. The DNA of the CDR3 is TGTGCCAGCAGCTTAGCTTTGAACACTGAAGCTTTCTTT.

The V gene is TRBV11-2, the J gene TRBJ2-5, with D possibly matching TRBD2 (5 bases). V was clipped by 0 bases and J by 2 bases, with 7 bases between them. Germline V gene sequence: CDR1 SGHAT, CDR2 FQNNGV. The CDR3 spans 14 residues. CDR3 DNA sequence: TGTGCCAGCAGCTTAGAGGTAGCGCAAGAGACCCAGTACTTC. It codes for CASSLEVAQETQYF.

CDR3 protein: CASSLELGGPKNEQYF. CDR3 sequence (DNA): TGTGCCAGCAGCCTAGAGTTGGGGGGGCCAAAAAACGAGCAGTACTTC. V and J are TRBV7-9 and TRBJ2-7, with D possibly matching TRBD2 (7 bases). The CDR3 totals 16 residues. Germline V lookup: CDR1 SEHNR, CDR2 FQNEAQ (reference sequence). V was shortened by 5 bases and J by 5 bases, with 22 bases between the two germline ends.

V is TRBV9 and J is TRBJ2-7; no definite D call. The CDR3 sequence is 16 residues long. The germline CDR1 and CDR2 sequences are SGDLS and YYNGEE. Trimming took off 2 bases at V and 5 bases at J, with 20 bases between the two ends. The CDR3 spells CASSVPSQQWPDEQYF. CDR3 nucleotides: TGTGCCAGCAGCGTCCCATCCCAACAGTGGCCCGACGAGCAGTACTTC. The whole variable domain, filled in from reference TRBV9 and TRBJ2-7, reads DSGVTQTPKHLITATGQRVTLRCSPRSGDLSVYWYQQSLDQGLQFLIQYYNGEERAKGNILERFSAQQFPDLHSELNLSSLELGDSALYFCASSVPSQQWPDEQYFGPGTRLTVT.

The V gene is TRBV10-3, the J gene TRBJ2-5; 8 nucleotides agree with TRBD1. The CDR3 is made up of 12 amino acids. Unmatched junction bases numbered 7, after V lost 11 bases and J lost 5 bases. Germline assignment: CDR1 ENHRY and CDR2 SYGVKD. CDR3 amino acids: CAAGQGLETQYF. The CDR3 nucleotides are TGTGCCGCCGGACAGGGACTTGAGACCCAGTACTTC.

The gene calls are TRBV28 and TRBJ1-1, with unresolved D. The ends were cut back, 2 bases at V and 10 bases at J, with 11 bases in the middle. Germline CDR1 is MDHEN and CDR2 is SYDVKM. The CDR3 loop spans 12 amino acids. The CDR3 DNA follows: TGTGCCAGCAGTTTAGGTGTATATAGAGCTTTCTTT. Protein product: CASSLGVYRAFF.

The rearrangement joins TRBV27 to TRBJ2-5; either TRBD1 or TRBD2 may fit D (5 bases each). Germline V CDR1 and CDR2: MNHEY, SMNVEV (reference sequence). The CDR3 runs to 15 residues. Trimming removed 5 bases from V and 1 base from J, with 14 bases in between. The CDR3 DNA follows: TGTGCCAGCAGTCCTCCGGGACGGCTCCAAGAGACCCAGTACTTC. Its translation: CASSPPGRLQETQYF.

The chain has TRBV5-5 and TRBJ1-2; unclear D gene. This CDR3 comprises 13 residues. V was trimmed by 4 bases and J by 7 bases, leaving 14 bases between them. Germline V gene sequence: CDR1 SGHKS, CDR2 YYEKEE (reference sequence). For the CDR3, the DNA is TGTGCCAGCAGCCAGGTAACCACCGGTGGCTACACCTTC. Protein sequence: CASSQVTTGGYTF.